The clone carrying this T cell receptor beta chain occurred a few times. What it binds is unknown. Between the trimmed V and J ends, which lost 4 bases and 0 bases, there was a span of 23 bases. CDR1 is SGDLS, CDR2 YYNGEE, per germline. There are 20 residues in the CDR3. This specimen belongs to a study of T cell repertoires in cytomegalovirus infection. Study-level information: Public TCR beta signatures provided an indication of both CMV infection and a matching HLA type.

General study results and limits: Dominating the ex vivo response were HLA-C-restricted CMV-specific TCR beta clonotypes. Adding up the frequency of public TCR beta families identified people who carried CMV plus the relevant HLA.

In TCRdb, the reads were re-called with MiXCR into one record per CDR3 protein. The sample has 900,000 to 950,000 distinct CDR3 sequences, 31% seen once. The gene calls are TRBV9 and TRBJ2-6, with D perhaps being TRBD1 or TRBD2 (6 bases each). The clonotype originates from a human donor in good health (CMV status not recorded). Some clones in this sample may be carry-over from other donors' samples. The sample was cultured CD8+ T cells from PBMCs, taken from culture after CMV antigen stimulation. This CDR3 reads CASSNPKGGTIYSGANVLTF. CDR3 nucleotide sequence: TGTGCCAGCAGCAACCCTAAGGGGGGAACAATTTACTCTGGGGCCAACGTCCTGACTTTC.